The entry below gives a single T cell receptor (beta chain) sequence along with its context. Its antigen remains unknown. These data are taken from a study of T-cell reconstitution after alpha-beta-depleted transplantation in children. Study-wide points: T-cell counts and diversity at one year following transplant were attributed mainly to newly produced T cells.

Germline CDR1 reads MNHEY; CDR2 reads SVGAGI. Trimming left V 3 bases short and J 2 bases short, with 18 bases between. The CDR3 spans 17 residues. Using unique molecular identifiers, the investigators prepared the TCRbeta library. TCRdb fed the PCR reads into MiXCR, producing one record per CDR3 protein. The sample lists some 450,000 distinct CDR3 sequences, around two fifths occurring once. The origin of this receptor is a girl aged 2 to 9 with aplastic anemia, due to receive a stem cell transplant. This sample comprised PBMCs, obtained before TCRalphabeta/CD19-depleted stem cell transplant. The chain employs TRBV6-5 and TRBJ2-3; TRBD2 is a possible D gene (6 bases). CDR3 protein: CASSYETRPRVTDTQYF. The CDR3 nucleotides are TGTGCCAGCAGTTATGAGACTAGGCCTCGTGTCACAGATACGCAGTATTTT.